The 13 T cell receptor beta chains given below trace back to one sample, sequenced in a study of CD8+ T cells in alopecia areata. Indicated treatment: oral pan-JAK inhibitor, 5-10 mg twice daily. RNA was extracted and reverse transcribed into cDNA as the sequencing template. Clones were read by immunoSEQ multiplex PCR, and TCRdb kept only the in-frame ones, dropping some. The sample shows 150,000 to 200,000 clones, roughly three fifths of them seen only once. The sample in question was CD4+ T cells sorted from blood, obtained around week 47, from a patient treated with tofacitinib. Receptor source: a human donor with alopecia areata.

The chain combines TRBV23-1 with TRBJ1-2, with D unresolved. TRBV23-1 is marked as an open reading frame, function uncertain. This CDR3 has 9 residues. V was clipped by 0 bases and J by 11 bases, with 1 base between them. This chain's CDR3 is CASSQSYTF. The CDR3 DNA reads TGCGCCAGCAGTCAATCGTACACCTTC.

In the case of this clone: Different DNA sequences within this sample yield the same CDR3. This sequence joins TRBV29-1 and TRBJ1-1, with 8 bases matching TRBD1. The CDR3 spans 12 residues. Germline assignment: CDR1 SQVTM and CDR2 ANQGSEA. Trimming removed 6 bases from V and 1 base from J; junction bases left unmatched: 1. In DNA, the CDR3 is TGCAGCGTGGGGACAGGGAACACTGAAGCTTTCTTT. The encoded protein is CSVGTGNTEAFF.

This chain uses TRBV5-1 with TRBJ1-1; tentatively, D is TRBD1 (5 bases). The length of the CDR3 is 14 residues. V shed 3 bases and J shed 2 bases, with 11 bases lying between them. Per germline, CDR1 SGHRS and CDR2 YFSETQ. Here the CDR3 DNA reads TGCGCCAGCAGCTCGGACACACGAAACACTGAAGCTTTCTTT. Translation: CASSSDTRNTEAFF.

CDR3 region: CSVAGLAGGPDTQYF. CDR3 coding DNA: TGCAGCGTTGCGGGACTAGCGGGGGGGCCGGATACGCAGTATTTT. The chain couples TRBV29-1 to TRBJ2-3, with 16 bases aligning to TRBD2. This CDR3 spans 15 amino acids. CDR1 is SQVTM and CDR2 is ANQGSEA in the germline V gene. V dropped 4 bases and J dropped 6; count of bases not matched to a gene: 4.

The chain combines TRBV19 with TRBJ1-1, with D possibly TRBD1 on 5 matching bases. V was trimmed by 6 bases and J by 8 bases, leaving 25 bases between them. The CDR3 totals 16 residues. CDR1 LNHDA and CDR2 SQIVND come from the germline V gene (reference sequence). The CDR3 loop reads CASSRTGALITSEAFF. In DNA, the CDR3 is TGTGCCAGTAGCCGAACTGGGGCCCTGATAACTTCGGAAGCTTTCTTT.

The gene calls are TRBV2 and TRBJ2-3, with 8 bases identical to TRBD1. The junction had 7 bases not matched to a gene; V was cut back by 6 bases and J by 2 bases. The CDR3 is 15 residues long. The germline V gene has CDR1 SNHLY and CDR2 FYNNEI. The CDR3 DNA sequence: TGTGCCAGCAGCCCCGGGACAGGAAACACAGATACGCAGTATTTT. Amino acids: CASSPGTGNTDTQYF.

V and J are TRBV19 and TRBJ2-3, with 7 positions matching TRBD2. Germline V CDR1 and CDR2: LNHDA, SQIVND (reference sequence). This CDR3 has 14 amino acids. V shed 3 bases, J shed 5 bases, and the junction held 5 bases outside the gene matches. The CDR3 sequence: CASSMGRGRDTQYF. The CDR3 nucleotides read TGTGCCAGTAGTATGGGGCGGGGGAGAGATACGCAGTATTTT.

The rearrangement joins TRBV6-5 to TRBJ2-2; no clear D. Germline V gene lookup returns CDR1 MNHEY and CDR2 SVGAGI. The CDR3 has 12 amino acids. V lost 4 bases and J lost 7, with 7 bases in between. In DNA form, the CDR3 reads TGTGCCAGCAGTTCCCATCACGGGGAGCTGTTTTTT. It translates to CASSSHHGELFF.

The chain has TRBV19 and TRBJ2-2; 8 bases fit TRBD1. The CDR3 is 13 amino acids. Germline V gene lookup returns CDR1 LNHDA and CDR2 SQIVND (reference sequence). V shed 5 bases and J 9 bases; nucleotides not matched to a gene: 5. CDR3 in amino acids: CASSEQGGRELFF. The CDR3 bases are TGTGCCAGTAGTGAACAGGGGGGTAGGGAGCTGTTTTTT.

The CDR3 sequence is CASSELGGRETQYF. The CDR3 DNA follows: TGTGCCAGCAGTGAACTGGGGGGGAGAGAGACCCAGTACTTC. The V call is TRBV25-1, the J call TRBJ2-5, with 7 bases matching TRBD2. V trimming: 2 bases; J trimming: 4 bases; junction bases outside the gene matches: 4. This CDR3 is 14 amino acids long. Germline CDR1 is MGHDK and CDR2 is SYGVNS.

As concerns this clone: This CDR3 is also generated by other DNA sequences in the sample. The chain uses TRBV7-2 and TRBJ1-5; D ambiguous. Germline CDR1 reads SGHTA; CDR2 reads FQGNSA. Deletions cut 2 bases from V and 1 base from J, with 3 bases between. The CDR3 covers 13 residues. The CDR3 nucleotides are TGTGCCAGCAGCTTAAGAAGCAATCAGCCCCAGCATTTT. Translating it yields CASSLRSNQPQHF.

V is TRBV5-1 and J is TRBJ1-6; D perhaps matches TRBD1 (5 bases). The germline V gene has CDR1 SGHRS and CDR2 YFSETQ. Trimming stripped 4 bases from V and 8 bases from J, with 13 bases between. The CDR3 covers 14 residues. Here the CDR3 DNA reads TGCGCCAGCAGCGGACGGGACGTGGATTCACCCCTCCACTTT. Its translation is CASSGRDVDSPLHF.

The genes are TRBV30 and TRBJ1-2, with 10 positions matching TRBD1. Per the germline V gene, CDR1 is GTSNPN and CDR2 is SVGIG (reference sequence). V shed 1 base, J shed 8 bases, and the junction held 10 bases outside the gene matches. The CDR3 contains 15 residues. DNA of the CDR3: TGTGCCTGGAGTGACTCCCCGGGACAGGGGAACGGCTACACCTTC. As protein: CAWSDSPGQGNGYTF.